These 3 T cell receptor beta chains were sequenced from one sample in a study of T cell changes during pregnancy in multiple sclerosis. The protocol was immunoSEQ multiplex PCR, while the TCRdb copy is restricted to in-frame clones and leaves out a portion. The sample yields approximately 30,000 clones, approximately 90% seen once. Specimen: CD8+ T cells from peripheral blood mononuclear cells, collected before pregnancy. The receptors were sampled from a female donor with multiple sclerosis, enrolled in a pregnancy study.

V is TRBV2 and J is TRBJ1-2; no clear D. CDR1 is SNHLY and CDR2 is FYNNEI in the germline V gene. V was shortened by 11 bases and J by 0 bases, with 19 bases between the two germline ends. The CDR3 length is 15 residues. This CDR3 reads CAEGDPVAANYGYTF. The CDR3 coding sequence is TGTGCCGAAGGCGATCCGGTAGCCGCTAACTATGGCTACACCTTC.

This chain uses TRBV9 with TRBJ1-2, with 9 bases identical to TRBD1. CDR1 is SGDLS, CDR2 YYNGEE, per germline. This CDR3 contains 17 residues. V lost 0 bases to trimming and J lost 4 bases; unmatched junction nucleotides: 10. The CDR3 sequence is CASSVGPAGQGLYGYTF. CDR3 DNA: TGTGCCAGCAGCGTAGGACCCGCCGGACAGGGGCTCTATGGCTACACCTTC.

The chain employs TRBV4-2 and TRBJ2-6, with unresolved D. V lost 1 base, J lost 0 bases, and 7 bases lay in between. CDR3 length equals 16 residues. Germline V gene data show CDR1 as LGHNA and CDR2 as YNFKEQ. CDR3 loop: CASSQGGISGANVLTF. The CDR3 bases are TGTGCCAGCAGCCAAGGAGGAATCTCTGGGGCCAACGTCCTGACTTTC.